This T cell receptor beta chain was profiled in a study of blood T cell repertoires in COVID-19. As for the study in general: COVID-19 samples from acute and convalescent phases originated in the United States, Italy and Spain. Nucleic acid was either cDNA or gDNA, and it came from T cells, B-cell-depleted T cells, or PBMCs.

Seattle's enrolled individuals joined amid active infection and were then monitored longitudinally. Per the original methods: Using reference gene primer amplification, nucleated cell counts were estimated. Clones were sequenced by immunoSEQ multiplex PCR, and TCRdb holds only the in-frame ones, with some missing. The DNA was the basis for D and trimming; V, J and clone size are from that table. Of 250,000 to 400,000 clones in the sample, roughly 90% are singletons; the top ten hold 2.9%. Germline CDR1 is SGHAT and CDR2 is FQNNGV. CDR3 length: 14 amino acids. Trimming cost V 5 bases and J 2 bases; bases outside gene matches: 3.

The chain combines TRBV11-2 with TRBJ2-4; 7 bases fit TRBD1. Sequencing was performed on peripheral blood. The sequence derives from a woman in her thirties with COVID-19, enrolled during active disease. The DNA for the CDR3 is TGTGCCAGCAGCCCGACAGGGCCCAAAAACATTCAGTACTTC. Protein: CASSPTGPKNIQYF.